This T cell receptor (beta chain) was sequenced for a study of blood T cells in healthy people across ages. General study results and limits: One million T cells yielded diversity estimates that were considered underestimates. TCR beta diversity was tightly associated with the proportion of naive T cells. Higher diversity and more naive CD4+ cells were features of long-lived donors, compared to aged donors.

Alongside a J-beta primer mix, a sample-barcoded 5' primer served in a second PCR lasting about 7 to 11 cycles. From the 5' RACE reads, TCRdb called clonotypes with MiXCR, one entry per CDR3 protein. The sample has approximately 1,100,000 distinct CDR3 sequences, more than 35% seen once; the top ten hold 18%. In regard to this clonotype: The antigen is undetermined.

The draw of peripheral blood yielded 8.5 to 10 milliliters from each donor. Germline V lookup: CDR1 SGHRS, CDR2 YFSETQ. This CDR3 region has 16 residues. The J segment lost 2 bases and the V segment lost 2 bases, leaving 6 bases of the junction unmatched. The sequence was obtained from a woman aged 55-70 years in good health. V usage is TRBV5-1 and J usage is TRBJ2-7; 11 nucleotides align to TRBD1. Sequenced sample: blood. Here the CDR3 reads CASSLTGTGGTYEQYF. As DNA, the CDR3 is TGCGCCAGCAGCTTAACCGGGACAGGGGGTACCTACGAGCAGTACTTC.